Given below is one T cell receptor (beta chain) in context. What it binds is unknown. One end of the junction does not line up with germline, which may come from a read error. Template switching added a universal primer site; cDNA carried unique molecular identifiers. TCRdb itself ran the 5' RACE reads through MiXCR, one entry per CDR3 protein. Of approximately 1.8 million distinct CDR3 sequences listed, about 30% are singletons. The sample belongs to a study of identical twins. Germline CDR1 reads DFQATT; CDR2 reads SNEGSKA (reference sequence). This CDR3 is built from 12 residues. Study findings and constraints: Twins' excess sharing was less marked for out-of-frame beta sequences.

This rearrangement joins TRBV20-1 to TRBJ1-6; no definite D call. This receptor was identified in a newborn girl in good health. Material: cord blood. CDR3 loop: CSAPDPNSLLHF. The CDR3 region has the DNA TGCAGTGCCCCGGACCCCAATTCACTCCTCCACTTT.